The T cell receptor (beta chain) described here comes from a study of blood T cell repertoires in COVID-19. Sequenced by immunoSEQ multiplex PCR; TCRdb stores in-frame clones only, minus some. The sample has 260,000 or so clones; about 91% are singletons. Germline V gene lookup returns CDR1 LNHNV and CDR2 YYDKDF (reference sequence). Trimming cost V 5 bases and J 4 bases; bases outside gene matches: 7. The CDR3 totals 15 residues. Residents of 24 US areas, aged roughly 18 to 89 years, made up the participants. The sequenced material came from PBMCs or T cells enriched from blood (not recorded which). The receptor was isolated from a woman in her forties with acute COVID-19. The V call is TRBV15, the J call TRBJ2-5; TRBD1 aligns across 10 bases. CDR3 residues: CATSPGQGLGETQYF. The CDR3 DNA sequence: TGTGCCACCAGCCCGGGACAGGGGTTGGGAGAGACCCAGTACTTC.